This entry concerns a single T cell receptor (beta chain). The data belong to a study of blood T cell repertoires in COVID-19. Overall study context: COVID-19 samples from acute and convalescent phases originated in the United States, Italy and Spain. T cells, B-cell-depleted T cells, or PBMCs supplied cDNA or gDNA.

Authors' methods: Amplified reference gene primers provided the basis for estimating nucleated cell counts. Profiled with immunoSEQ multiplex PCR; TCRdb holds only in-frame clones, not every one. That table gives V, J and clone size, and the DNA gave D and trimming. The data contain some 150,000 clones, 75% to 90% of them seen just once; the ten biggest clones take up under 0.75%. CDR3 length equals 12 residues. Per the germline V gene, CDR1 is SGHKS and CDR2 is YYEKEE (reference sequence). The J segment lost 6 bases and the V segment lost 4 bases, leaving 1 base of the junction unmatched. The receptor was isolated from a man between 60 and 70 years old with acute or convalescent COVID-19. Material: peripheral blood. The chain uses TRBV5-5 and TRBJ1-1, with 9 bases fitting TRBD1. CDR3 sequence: CASSGTGSEAFF. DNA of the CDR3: TGTGCCAGCAGCGGGACAGGGTCTGAAGCTTTCTTT.